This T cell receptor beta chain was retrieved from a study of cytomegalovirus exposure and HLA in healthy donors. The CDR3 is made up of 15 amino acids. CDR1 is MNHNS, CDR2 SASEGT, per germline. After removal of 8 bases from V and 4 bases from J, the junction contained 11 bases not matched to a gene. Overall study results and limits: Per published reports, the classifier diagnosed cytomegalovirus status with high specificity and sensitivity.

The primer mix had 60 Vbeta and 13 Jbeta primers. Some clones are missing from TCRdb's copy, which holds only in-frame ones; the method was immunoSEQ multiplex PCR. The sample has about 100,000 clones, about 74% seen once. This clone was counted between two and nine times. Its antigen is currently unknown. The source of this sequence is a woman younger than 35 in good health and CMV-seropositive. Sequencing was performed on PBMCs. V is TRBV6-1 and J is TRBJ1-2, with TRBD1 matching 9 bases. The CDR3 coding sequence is TGTGCCAGCCGACAGGGGGAAAGTCGGGGCTATGGCTACACCTTC. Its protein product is CASRQGESRGYGYTF.